This entry is about one T cell receptor beta chain. The data stem from a study of identical twins. Template switching created a universal primer site, and the cDNA included unique molecular identifiers. TCRdb re-analysed the 5' RACE reads in MiXCR, keeping a single row per CDR3 protein. The sample has about 520,000 distinct CDR3 sequences; 22% are singletons. The V gene's germline CDR1 is LGHNT and CDR2 FRNRAP. V was shortened by 3 bases and J by 7 bases, with 13 bases between the two germline ends. The length of the CDR3 is 14 residues. Another study also made use of these data, one on T cells expressing NK-cell markers.

The sequenced sample was CD4+ T cells sorted from blood. The clonotype comes from a woman under 30 in good health. The V and J genes are TRBV12-5 and TRBJ1-5, with D possibly TRBD1 on 6 matching bases. The DNA of the CDR3 is TGTGCTAGTGGTTTCTCGGGGGCTAACCAGCCCCAGCATTTT. It translates to CASGFSGANQPQHF.